These T cell receptor beta chains were read from a single sample in a study of blood T cell repertoires in COVID-19. Method: immunoSEQ multiplex PCR; TCRdb's copy keeps in-frame clones and lacks some. The sample consists of roughly 35,000 clones, around 73% of them appearing once. The sequenced sample consisted of peripheral blood. The receptor set was obtained from a woman aged 55-69 years with acute or convalescent COVID-19. Both conserved end residues are part of each CDR3. D genes are given only for firm matches. For some rows the clone size is stated as once, few or many, or as a class when expanded; others skip it.

CDR3 length: 14; D gene: NA; J gene: TRBJ1-4; V gene: TRBV18; clone size: NA; CDR3 DNA: TGTGCCAGCTCAGGCACAGCCTACGGTGAAAAACTGTTTTTT; CDR3 protein: CASSGTAYGEKLFF
CDR3 length: 17; D gene: NA; J gene: TRBJ2-1; V gene: TRBV9; clone size: few; CDR3 DNA: TGTGCCAGCAGCGTATGGCCACCCAGGGGGGTGGACAATGAGCAGTTCTTC; CDR3 protein: CASSVWPPRGVDNEQFF
CDR3 length: 18; D gene: TRBD1; J gene: TRBJ1-1; V gene: TRBV5-6; clone size: NA; CDR3 DNA: TGTGCCAGCAGCAGCTACCGACAGGGGAGGTCTGTGTCCACTGAAGCTTTCTTT; CDR3 protein: CASSSYRQGRSVSTEAFF
CDR3 length: 16; D gene: NA; J gene: TRBJ2-5; V gene: TRBV3-1/TRBV3-2; clone size: few; CDR3 DNA: TGTGCCAGCAGCCTTCTCGGGGGTGCAGGGGGAGAGACCCAGTACTTC; CDR3 protein: CASSLLGGAGGETQYF
CDR3 length: 16; D gene: TRBD1; J gene: TRBJ2-5; V gene: TRBV5-1; clone size: NA; CDR3 DNA: TGCGCCAGCAGCTTGGGCGGGACAGGGATTAAAGAGACCCAGTACTTC; CDR3 protein: CASSLGGTGIKETQYF
CDR3 length: 14; D gene: NA; J gene: TRBJ1-1; V gene: TRBV5-1; clone size: NA; CDR3 DNA: TGCGCCAGCAGCGCCGGGACACTATACACTGAAGCTTTCTTT; CDR3 protein: CASSAGTLYTEAFF
CDR3 length: 15; D gene: TRBD2; J gene: TRBJ2-6; V gene: TRBV3-1/TRBV3-2; clone size: NA; CDR3 DNA: TGTGCCAGCAGCCCGGGGGGGACCGGGGCCAACGTCCTGACTTTC; CDR3 protein: CASSPGGTGANVLTF
CDR3 length: 12; D gene: NA; J gene: TRBJ1-1; V gene: TRBV28; clone size: NA; CDR3 DNA: TGTGCCAGCAGTTTCGGTAGTACTGAAGCTTTCTTT; CDR3 protein: CASSFGSTEAFF
CDR3 length: 13; D gene: NA; J gene: TRBJ2-5; V gene: TRBV19; clone size: NA; CDR3 DNA: TGTGCCAGTAGTTTTTCCAGTCAAGAGACCCAGTACTTC; CDR3 protein: CASSFSSQETQYF
CDR3 length: 15; D gene: TRBD1; J gene: TRBJ1-1; V gene: TRBV5-4; clone size: NA; CDR3 DNA: TGTGCCAGCAGCTCGCCGGGACAGGGTGGTACTGAAGCTTTCTTT; CDR3 protein: CASSSPGQGGTEAFF
CDR3 length: 14; D gene: TRBD2; J gene: TRBJ2-3; V gene: TRBV28; clone size: NA; CDR3 DNA: TGTGCCAGCAGGATAGCGGGGGGGTCAGATACGCAGTATTTT; CDR3 protein: CASRIAGGSDTQYF
CDR3 length: 13; D gene: NA; J gene: TRBJ1-2; V gene: TRBV27; clone size: NA; CDR3 DNA: TGTGCCAGCAGGGCCGCGGGGGGCTATGGCTACACCTTC; CDR3 protein: CASRAAGGYGYTF
CDR3 length: 13; D gene: NA; J gene: TRBJ1-6; V gene: TRBV9; clone size: NA; CDR3 DNA: TGTGCCAGCAGCATCGGGGAGGGCTCACCCCTCCACTTT; CDR3 protein: CASSIGEGSPLHF
CDR3 length: 17; D gene: NA; J gene: TRBJ2-1; V gene: TRBV10-3; clone size: NA; CDR3 DNA: TGTGCCATCAGCTCCCTTGGGGGTTGGGGGGAAAACAATGAGCAGTTCTTC; CDR3 protein: CAISSLGGWGENNEQFF
CDR3 length: 15; D gene: TRBD2; J gene: TRBJ2-1; V gene: TRBV5-6; clone size: NA; CDR3 DNA: TGTGCCAGCAGCGCTAGCGGGGGGGCCTACAATGAGCAGTTCTTC; CDR3 protein: CASSASGGAYNEQFF
CDR3 length: 16; D gene: NA; J gene: TRBJ2-3; V gene: TRBV4-2; clone size: once; CDR3 DNA: TGTGCCAGCAGCCACGTTGGGCCTACAGTGACAGATACGCAGTATTTT; CDR3 protein: CASSHVGPTVTDTQYF
CDR3 length: 16; D gene: TRBD2; J gene: TRBJ2-3; V gene: TRBV2; clone size: few; CDR3 DNA: TGTGCCAGCAGTGCCCGGCGAGCGGGGGGGTACGATACGCAGTATTTT; CDR3 protein: CASSARRAGGYDTQYF
CDR3 length: 16; D gene: TRBD1; J gene: TRBJ1-1; V gene: TRBV7-9; clone size: NA; CDR3 DNA: TGTGCCAGCAGCCGCGCGACAGGGGGATCGAACACTGAAGCTTTCTTT; CDR3 protein: CASSRATGGSNTEAFF
CDR3 length: 16; D gene: NA; J gene: TRBJ1-1; V gene: TRBV21-1; clone size: NA; CDR3 DNA: TGTGCCAGCAGCAAACCCCAGAGAAGGGAGCAGATAGGAGCTTTCTTT; CDR3 protein: CASSKPQRREQIGAFF
CDR3 length: 13; D gene: TRBD1; J gene: TRBJ1-1; V gene: TRBV3-1/TRBV3-2; clone size: NA; CDR3 DNA: TGTGCCAGCAGCCAAGACAGGGGGCACAACGCTTTCTTT; CDR3 protein: CASSQDRGHNAFF
CDR3 length: 15; D gene: TRBD1; J gene: TRBJ2-2; V gene: TRBV5-1; clone size: NA; CDR3 DNA: TGCGCCAGCAGCTTAAGGACAGGGGCGGACGGGGAGCTGTTTTTT; CDR3 protein: CASSLRTGADGELFF
CDR3 length: 19; D gene: TRBD2; J gene: TRBJ2-4; V gene: TRBV14; clone size: NA; CDR3 DNA: TGTGCCAGCAGCCAAGCGTTTGGTGTAGCGGGGGGCTCTGTTAACATTCAGTACTTC; CDR3 protein: CASSQAFGVAGGSVNIQYF
CDR3 length: 13; D gene: NA; J gene: TRBJ2-2; V gene: TRBV5-4; clone size: NA; CDR3 DNA: TGTGCCAGCAGCTTGGACCGCGCCGGGGAGCTGTTTTTT; CDR3 protein: CASSLDRAGELFF
CDR3 length: 14; D gene: NA; J gene: TRBJ1-2; V gene: TRBV5-1; clone size: NA; CDR3 DNA: TGCGCCAGCAGCACCCAGGGACTGAACTATGGCTACACCTTC; CDR3 protein: CASSTQGLNYGYTF
CDR3 length: 14; D gene: TRBD1; J gene: TRBJ1-2; V gene: TRBV3-1/TRBV3-2; clone size: NA; CDR3 DNA: TGTGCCAGCACGTTCGGACAGGGCAACTATGGCTACACCTTC; CDR3 protein: CASTFGQGNYGYTF